These 6 T cell receptor beta chains originate from one sample sequenced in a study of OX40 agonist ivuxolimab in advanced cancers. Profiled with immunoSEQ multiplex PCR; TCRdb holds only in-frame clones, not every one. The sample gives 65,000 to 85,000 clones, roughly 84% of which show up once; 6.5% to 8.5% is in the top ten. The specimen was CD4+ or CD8+ T cells sorted from blood, collected in a trial of the OX40 agonist ivuxolimab. Receptors were obtained from an adult with an advanced solid tumor such as melanoma, head and neck, liver or kidney cancer.

The chain recombines TRBV28 with TRBJ1-1; D remains ambiguous. Germline lookup yields CDR1 MDHEN and CDR2 SYDVKM. The CDR3 has 13 amino acids. V was pared by 5 bases and J by 4 bases, with 11 bases between. CDR3 residues: CASSGVVGTEAFF. The CDR3, as DNA: TGTGCCAGCAGTGGGGTCGTGGGCACTGAAGCTTTCTTT.

The V call is TRBV28, the J call TRBJ2-2; D unresolved. This CDR3 is built from 14 residues. V was pared by 3 bases and J by 2 bases, with 7 bases between. Germline-derived CDR1 and CDR2 are MDHEN and SYDVKM. CDR3 coding DNA: TGTGCCAGCAGTTTTTTAGATAACACCGGGGAGCTGTTTTTT. Residues: CASSFLDNTGELFF.

This chain uses TRBV5-1 with TRBJ2-3; tentative D call: TRBD2 (5 bases). The ends were cut back, 2 bases at V and 0 bases at J, with 13 bases in the middle. This CDR3 is 16 amino acids long. CDR1 is SGHRS, CDR2 YFSETQ, per germline. CDR3 in amino acids: CASSFISASSTDTQYF. In DNA, the CDR3 is TGCGCCAGCAGCTTCATTAGCGCATCTAGCACAGATACGCAGTATTTT.

The V gene is TRBV28, the J gene TRBJ1-2; 8 bases agree with TRBD1. The junction had 0 bases not matched to a gene; V was cut back by 5 bases and J by 4 bases. Germline assignment: CDR1 MDHEN and CDR2 SYDVKM. The CDR3 is made up of 12 amino acids. CDR3 in DNA: TGTGCCAGCAGTGACAGGGGCTATGGCTACACCTTC. Protein sequence: CASSDRGYGYTF.

V gene TRBV4-3 combines with J gene TRBJ2-7, with 12 bases matching TRBD2. The V gene end was trimmed by 2 bases and the J gene end by 3 bases; junction bases not matched to a gene: 8. Germline CDR1 LGHNA, CDR2 YSLEER. This CDR3 is built from 17 residues. The CDR3 DNA follows: TGCGCCAGCAGCCAAACCGGGACTAGCGGGTTTATCTACGAGCAGTACTTC. Residues: CASSQTGTSGFIYEQYF.

This clone showed up just once. This chain links TRBV18 with TRBJ2-5; weak D call: TRBD1 (6 bases). CDR3 length: 15 amino acids. Trimming shortened V by 5 bases and J by 3 bases, and 16 bases separated the two germline ends. Germline CDR1 reads KGHSH; CDR2 reads LQKENI. CDR3 sequence: CASSGIQGIEETQYF. CDR3 coding DNA: TGTGCCAGCTCAGGGATACAGGGAATTGAAGAGACCCAGTACTTC.